These T cell receptor beta chains were read from a single sample in a study of blood T cell repertoires in COVID-19. Only in-frame clones appear in the TCRdb table, and some are missing; sequencing was by immunoSEQ multiplex PCR. Counted here are 95,000 to 150,000 clones, 79% occurring once; the ten biggest clones make up roughly 35%. Sequenced material: peripheral blood. The receptors derive from a middle-aged man with active or convalescent COVID-19. Each CDR3 is given without its conserved first and last residue. Clone size is not always given. Where it is, it says once, few, many or a class for expanded clones.

.	TRBV7-9	TRBJ2-5	ASSLTTVQETQY
.	TRBV7-9	TRBJ1-4	ASSDPGSLNEKLF
.	TRBV27	TRBJ1-2	ASSLPGGYGYT
.	TRBV29-1	TRBJ2-7	SVAGGGYEQY
.	TRBV18	TRBJ1-1	ASSPRLGADNTEAF
few	TRBV30	TRBJ2-7	AWSLAGTISYEQY
.	TRBV28	TRBJ1-2	ASGPLGYGYT
few	TRBV12-2	TRBJ1-5	ASRLRERLDTQPQH
.	TRBV7-9	TRBJ2-1	ASTTEGVRYNEQF
.	TRBV3-1/TRBV3-2	TRBJ1-6	ASSETLSLTLTYNSPLH
.	TRBV6-5	TRBJ2-5	ASSYSFTGKETQY
.	TRBV5-6	TRBJ2-1	ASSLGTWAHEQF
.	TRBV6-2/TRBV6-3	TRBJ2-7	ASSYPTRGGASPSPNEQY
.	TRBV5-5	TRBJ1-1	ASSGGGYSNTEAF
.	TRBV3-1/TRBV3-2	TRBJ2-5	ASSLAGDQETQY
.	TRBV27	TRBJ2-7	ASSPTKGGYEQY
.	TRBV3-1/TRBV3-2	TRBJ1-1	ASSLNTEAF
.	TRBV12-3/TRBV12-4	TRBJ1-5	ASSLLNQPQH
few	TRBV6-1	TRBJ1-2	ASSESSFVANYGYT
.	TRBV5-4	TRBJ1-3	ASSLVPPGNPGNTIY
.	TRBV5-1	TRBJ2-1	ASRRESPYNEQF
many	TRBV19	TRBJ1-2	ASSIDAQNYGYT
.	TRBV6-5	TRBJ1-2	ASTAGGYGYT
.	TRBV11-2	TRBJ2-7	ASSSVPGQGTYEQY
.	TRBV7-2	TRBJ1-3	ASSMTGNSGNTIY
.	TRBV29-1	TRBJ2-1	SVGGREVNEQF
once	TRBV3-1/TRBV3-2	TRBJ2-3	ASSLGLAGDTQY
.	TRBV6-6	TRBJ1-5	ASSRSRTGTGIFQPQH